Sequencing of this T cell receptor beta chain was carried out in a study of regulatory T cells in long-lasting Graves disease. Study-wide findings and caveats: Examination was confined to peripheral blood, excluding thyroid tissue. Preferential use of TRBV28, TRBJ1-2 and TRBJ2-5 was seen in persistent disease.

Note on this clonotype: Its antigen is not known.

The CDR3 has 15 residues. Germline V CDR1 and CDR2: SNHLY, FYNNEI. V shed 6 bases and J 1 base; nucleotides not matched to a gene: 5. TCR beta libraries were built with iRepertoire HTBI primers and Arm-PCR of CDR3 regions. Methods used by the authors: The samples included around 60 TRBV and over 13 TRBJ segments. Via MiXCR, TCRdb re-called the multiplex PCR reads, giving one row per CDR3 protein. The V and J calls and clone size are TCRdb's, not the authors'. The sample lists 300,000 to 400,000 distinct CDR3 sequences, around 16% seen once, with 22% in the top ten. Regarding time point: newly diagnosed GD, antithyroid drugs for less than 3 months. PBMC-extracted RNA yielded the TCR library.

This clonotype was sampled from a female donor with Graves disease. The rearrangement links TRBV2 to TRBJ1-2; 10 bases align to TRBD1. Sequencing was performed on peripheral blood mononuclear cells (PBMCs), taken at new diagnosis, from a patient treated with antithyroid drugs. The DNA of the CDR3 is TGTGCCAGCAGAGCCTGGACAGGGGGTAACTATGGCTACACCTTC. Residues: CASRAWTGGNYGYTF.